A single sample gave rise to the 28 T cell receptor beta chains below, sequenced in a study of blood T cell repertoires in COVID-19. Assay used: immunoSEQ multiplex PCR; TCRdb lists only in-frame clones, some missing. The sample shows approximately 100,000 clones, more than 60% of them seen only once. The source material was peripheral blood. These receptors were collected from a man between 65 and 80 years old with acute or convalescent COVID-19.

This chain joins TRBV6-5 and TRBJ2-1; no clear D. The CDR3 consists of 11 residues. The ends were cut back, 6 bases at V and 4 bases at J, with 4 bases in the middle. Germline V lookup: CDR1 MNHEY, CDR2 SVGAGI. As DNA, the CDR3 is TGTGCCAGCAGCCAGTACAATGAGCAGTTCTTC. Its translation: CASSQYNEQFF.

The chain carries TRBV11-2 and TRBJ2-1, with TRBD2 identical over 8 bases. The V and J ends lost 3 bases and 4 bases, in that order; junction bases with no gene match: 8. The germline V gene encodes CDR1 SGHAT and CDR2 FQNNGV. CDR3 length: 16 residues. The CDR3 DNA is TGTGCCAGCAGCTTGGGACCGGGACTAGAGTACAATGAGCAGTTCTTC. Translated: CASSLGPGLEYNEQFF.

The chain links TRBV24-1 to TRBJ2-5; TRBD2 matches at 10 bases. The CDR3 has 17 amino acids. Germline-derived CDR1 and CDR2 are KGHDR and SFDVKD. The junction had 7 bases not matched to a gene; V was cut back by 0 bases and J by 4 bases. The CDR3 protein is CATSDLLSSGSRETQYF. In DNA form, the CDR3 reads TGTGCCACCAGTGATTTGCTGTCTAGCGGGAGCCGAGAGACCCAGTACTTC.

The CDR3 region has the DNA TGTGCCAGCAGTTCTGAGGGAGGTGAGACCCAGTACTTC. Amino acids: CASSSEGGETQYF. The rearrangement joins TRBV6-6 to TRBJ2-5, with a weak D call TRBD2 (6 bases). Trimming cost V 4 bases and J 5 bases, with 11 bases left between them. The V gene's germline CDR1 is MNHNY and CDR2 SVGAGI (reference sequence). The CDR3 spans 13 residues.

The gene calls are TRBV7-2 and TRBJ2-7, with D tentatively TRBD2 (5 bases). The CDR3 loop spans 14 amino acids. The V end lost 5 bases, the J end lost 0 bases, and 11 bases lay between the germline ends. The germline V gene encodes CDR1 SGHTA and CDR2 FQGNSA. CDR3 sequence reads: CASSVSGNSYEQYF. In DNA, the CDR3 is TGTGCCAGCAGCGTCAGCGGAAACTCCTACGAGCAGTACTTC.

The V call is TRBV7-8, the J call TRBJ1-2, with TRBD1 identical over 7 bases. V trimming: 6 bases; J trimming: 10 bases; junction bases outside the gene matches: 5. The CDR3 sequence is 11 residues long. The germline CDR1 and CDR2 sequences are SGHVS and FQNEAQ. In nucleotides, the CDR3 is TGTGCCAGCAGACGACAGGGTACCTACACCTTC. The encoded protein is CASRRQGTYTF.

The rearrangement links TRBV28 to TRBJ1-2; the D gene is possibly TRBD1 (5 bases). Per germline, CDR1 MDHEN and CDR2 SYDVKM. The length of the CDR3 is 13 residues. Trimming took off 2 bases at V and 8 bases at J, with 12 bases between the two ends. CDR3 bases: TGTGCCAGCAGTTTACTGGCAGGGAAGGGCTACACCTTC. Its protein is CASSLLAGKGYTF.

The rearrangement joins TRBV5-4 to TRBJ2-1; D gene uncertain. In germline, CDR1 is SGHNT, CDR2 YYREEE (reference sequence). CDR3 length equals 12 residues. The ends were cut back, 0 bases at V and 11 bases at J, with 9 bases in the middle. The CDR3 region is CASSLGPDKQFF. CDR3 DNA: TGTGCCAGCAGCTTGGGCCCCGACAAGCAGTTCTTC.

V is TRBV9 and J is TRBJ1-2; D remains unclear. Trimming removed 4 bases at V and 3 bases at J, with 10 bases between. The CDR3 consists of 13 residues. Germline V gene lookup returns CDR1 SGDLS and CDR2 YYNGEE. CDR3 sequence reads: CASSLRVDYGYTF. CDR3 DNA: TGTGCCAGCAGCCTCCGGGTGGACTATGGCTACACCTTC.

This chain's CDR3 is CASSVISSGNTIYF. The CDR3 DNA is TGTGCCAGCAGCGTAATCTCGTCTGGAAACACCATATATTTT. This chain connects TRBV9 to TRBJ1-3; no reliable D call. Per germline, CDR1 SGDLS and CDR2 YYNGEE. V gave up 1 base and J gave up 1 base, with 6 bases separating them. This CDR3 is 14 amino acids long.

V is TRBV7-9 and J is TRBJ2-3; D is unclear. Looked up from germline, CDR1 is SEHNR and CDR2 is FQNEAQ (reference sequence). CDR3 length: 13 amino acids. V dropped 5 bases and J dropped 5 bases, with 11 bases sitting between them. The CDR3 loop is CASSRFQLDTQYF. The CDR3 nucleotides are TGTGCCAGCAGCCGATTCCAGTTAGATACGCAGTATTTT. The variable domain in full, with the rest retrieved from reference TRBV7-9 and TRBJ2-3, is DTGVSQNPRHKITKRGQNVTFRCDPISEHNRLYWYRQTLGQGPEFLTYFQNEAQLEKSRLLSDRFSAERPKGSFSTLEIQRTEQGDSAMYLCASSRFQLDTQYFGPGTRLTVL.

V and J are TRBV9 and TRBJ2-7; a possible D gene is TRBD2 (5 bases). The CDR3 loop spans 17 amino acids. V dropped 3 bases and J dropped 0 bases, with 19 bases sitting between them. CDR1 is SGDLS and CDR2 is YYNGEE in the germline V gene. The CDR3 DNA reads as TGTGCCAGCAGCGAGTCGACCGGACTCAGAGACTCCTACGAGCAGTACTTC. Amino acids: CASSESTGLRDSYEQYF.

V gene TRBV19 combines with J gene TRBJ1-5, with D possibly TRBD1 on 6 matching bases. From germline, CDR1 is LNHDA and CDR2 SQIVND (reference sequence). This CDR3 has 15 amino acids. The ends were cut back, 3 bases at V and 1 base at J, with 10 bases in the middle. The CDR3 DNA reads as TGTGCCAGTAGTATCTTTACAGGGAGCAATCAGCCCCAGCATTTT. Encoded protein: CASSIFTGSNQPQHF. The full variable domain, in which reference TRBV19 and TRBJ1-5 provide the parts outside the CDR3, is DGGITQSPKYLFRKEGQNVTLSCEQNLNHDAMYWYRQDPGQGLRLIYYSQIVNDFQKGDIAEGYSVSREKKESFPLTVTSAQKNPTAFYLCASSIFTGSNQPQHFGDGTRLSIL.

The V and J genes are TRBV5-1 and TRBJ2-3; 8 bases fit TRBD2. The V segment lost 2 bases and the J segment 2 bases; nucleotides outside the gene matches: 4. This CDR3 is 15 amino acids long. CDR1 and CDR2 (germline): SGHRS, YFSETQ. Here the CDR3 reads CASSFTGGNTDTQYF. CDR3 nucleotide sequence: TGCGCCAGCAGCTTTACGGGAGGGAACACAGATACGCAGTATTTT.

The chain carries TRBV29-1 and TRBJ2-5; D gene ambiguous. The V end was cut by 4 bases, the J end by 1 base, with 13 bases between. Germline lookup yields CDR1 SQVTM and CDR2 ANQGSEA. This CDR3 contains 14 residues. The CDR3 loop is CSVGPFGFQETQYF. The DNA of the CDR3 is TGCAGCGTTGGACCTTTCGGGTTCCAAGAGACCCAGTACTTC.

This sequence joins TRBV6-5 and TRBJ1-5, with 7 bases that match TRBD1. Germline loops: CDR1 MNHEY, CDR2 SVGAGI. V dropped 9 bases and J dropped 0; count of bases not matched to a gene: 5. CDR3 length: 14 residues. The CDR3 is CASTGQNSNQPQHF. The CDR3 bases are TGTGCCAGTACGGGACAGAATAGCAATCAGCCCCAGCATTTT.

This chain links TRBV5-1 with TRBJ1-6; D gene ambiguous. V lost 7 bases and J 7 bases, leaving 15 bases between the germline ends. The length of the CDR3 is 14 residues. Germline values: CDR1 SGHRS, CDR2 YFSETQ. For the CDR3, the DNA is TGCGCCAGCGGTTCACAGTCTACCAATTCACCCCTCCACTTT. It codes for CASGSQSTNSPLHF.

The CDR3, as DNA: TGTGCCAGCAGCTTAGCAGGCGGGGTAAATGAGCAGTTCTTC. It specifies CASSLAGGVNEQFF. The chain recombines TRBV7-9 with TRBJ2-1, with TRBD2 as a possible D gene (6 bases). CDR3 length equals 14 residues. CDR1 is SEHNR, CDR2 FQNEAQ, per germline (reference sequence). V was clipped by 0 bases and J by 7 bases, with 10 bases between them.

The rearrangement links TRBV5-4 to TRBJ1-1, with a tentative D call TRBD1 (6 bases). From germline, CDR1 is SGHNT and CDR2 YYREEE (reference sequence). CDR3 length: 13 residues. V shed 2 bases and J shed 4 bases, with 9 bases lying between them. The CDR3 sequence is CASSLQGGTEAFF. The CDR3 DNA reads TGTGCCAGCAGCTTACAGGGTGGCACTGAAGCTTTCTTT.

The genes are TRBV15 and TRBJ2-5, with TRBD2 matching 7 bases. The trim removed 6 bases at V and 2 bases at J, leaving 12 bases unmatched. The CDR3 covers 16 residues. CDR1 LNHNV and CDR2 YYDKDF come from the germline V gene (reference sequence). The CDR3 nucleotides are TGTGCCACCAGGGAAGGGATCTACGGGGGGCAAGAGACCCAGTACTTC. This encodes CATREGIYGGQETQYF.

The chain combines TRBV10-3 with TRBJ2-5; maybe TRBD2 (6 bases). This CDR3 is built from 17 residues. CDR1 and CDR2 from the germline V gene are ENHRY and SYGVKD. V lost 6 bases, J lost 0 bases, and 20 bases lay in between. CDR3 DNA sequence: TGTGCCATCAGGCCAGCTAGCGCAACGGGGTACCAAGAGACCCAGTACTTC. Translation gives CAIRPASATGYQETQYF.

The CDR3 protein is CASSPTSGHSYEQYF. For the CDR3, the DNA is TGTGCCAGCTCACCAACTTCAGGTCATAGCTACGAGCAGTACTTC. V and J are TRBV18 and TRBJ2-7; D is uncertain. The CDR3 loop spans 15 amino acids. Trimming took off 2 bases at V and 3 bases at J, with 14 bases between the two ends. CDR1 is KGHSH and CDR2 is LQKENI in the germline V gene.

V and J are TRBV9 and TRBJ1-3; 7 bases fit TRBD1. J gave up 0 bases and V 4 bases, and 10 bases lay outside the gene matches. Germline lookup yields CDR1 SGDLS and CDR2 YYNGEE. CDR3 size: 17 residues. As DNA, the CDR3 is TGTGCCAGCAGCCTCCAACAGGGGACGGGCTCTGGAAACACCATATATTTT. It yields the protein CASSLQQGTGSGNTIYF.

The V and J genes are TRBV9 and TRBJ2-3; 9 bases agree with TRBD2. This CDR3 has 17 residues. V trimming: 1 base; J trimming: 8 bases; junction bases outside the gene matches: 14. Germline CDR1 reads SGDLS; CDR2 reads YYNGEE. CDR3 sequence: CASSVWGHHAGGTTQYF. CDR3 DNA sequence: TGTGCCAGCAGCGTATGGGGACATCATGCGGGAGGGACTACGCAGTATTTT.

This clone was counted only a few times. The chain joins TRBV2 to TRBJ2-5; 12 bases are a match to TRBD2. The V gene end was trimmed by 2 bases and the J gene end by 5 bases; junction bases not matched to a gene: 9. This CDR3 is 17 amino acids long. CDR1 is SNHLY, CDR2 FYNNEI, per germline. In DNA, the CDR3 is TGTGCCAGCAGTGAATCAAGGCTAGCGGGAGGGCAGGAGACCCAGTACTTC. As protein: CASSESRLAGGQETQYF.

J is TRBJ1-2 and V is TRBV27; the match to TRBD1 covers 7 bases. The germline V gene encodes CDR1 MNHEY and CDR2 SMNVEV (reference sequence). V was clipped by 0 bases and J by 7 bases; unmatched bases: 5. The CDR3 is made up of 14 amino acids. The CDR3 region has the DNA TGTGCCAGCAGTTTATCCCGCCCAGGGGGTGGCTACACCTTC. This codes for CASSLSRPGGGYTF.

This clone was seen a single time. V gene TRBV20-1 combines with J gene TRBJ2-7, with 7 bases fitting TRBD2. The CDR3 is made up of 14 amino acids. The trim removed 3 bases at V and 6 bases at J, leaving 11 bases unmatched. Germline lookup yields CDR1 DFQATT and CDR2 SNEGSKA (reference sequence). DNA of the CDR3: TGCAGTGCTAGTAGTGGGAGGGAGGGGCTCGAGCAGTACTTC. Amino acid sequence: CSASSGREGLEQYF.

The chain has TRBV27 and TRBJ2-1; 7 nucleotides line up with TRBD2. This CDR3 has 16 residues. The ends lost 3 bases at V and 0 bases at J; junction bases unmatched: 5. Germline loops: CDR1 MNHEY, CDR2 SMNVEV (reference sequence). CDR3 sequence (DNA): TGTGCCAGCAGTTTGGGTGGCGGGAGCTCCTACAATGAGCAGTTCTTC. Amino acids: CASSLGGGSSYNEQFF.